The sample holds many counts of the clone carrying this TCR beta chain. This specimen comes from a study of T cells in Graves' hyperthyroidism and ophthalmopathy. There are 12 residues in the CDR3. Trimming took 2 bases from V and 6 from J, leaving 7 bases between them. Germline-derived CDR1 and CDR2 are MDHEN and SYDVKM. TCR beta CDR3 region amplification was performed from RNA transcripts. The TCR CDR3 was amplified in a first-round RT-PCR using the HTBI primer set. TCRdb re-analysed the multiplex PCR reads in MiXCR, keeping a single row per CDR3 protein. The repertoire consists of fewer than 300,000 distinct CDR3 sequences, with 13% to 15% occurring once and the leading ten covering roughly 30%.

Input material: blood. J is TRBJ1-2 and V is TRBV28; TRBD1 is a possible D gene (6 bases). The clonotype comes from a woman aged 45 to 65 with Graves' hyperthyroidism that later progressed to Graves' ophthalmopathy. The DNA for the CDR3 is TGTGCCAGCAGTTTAACAGGGCATGGCTACACCTTC. Amino acid sequence: CASSLTGHGYTF.